Included here is one T cell receptor (beta chain) sequence, with context. Its matching antigen is unknown. The CDR3 runs to 16 residues. Trimming left V 4 bases short and J 0 bases short, with 16 bases between. Germline V lookup: CDR1 SGHNT, CDR2 YYREEE (reference sequence). This sample is part of a study of shared clonotypes between healthy human individuals. Regarding the study as a whole: Among donors, the sharing of clonotypes was expected to be influenced by sequencing depth. The low donor count limited represented genetic and exposure-history diversity.

Here immunoSEQ multiplex PCR was the method, and the copy in TCRdb shows in-frame clones only, minus some. The sample lists some 1.5 million clones; roughly 95% were seen once. The chain combines TRBV5-4 with TRBJ2-5; D uncertain. The sequencing sample was made of naive CD4+ T cells sorted from blood. Subset: CD45RA+ positively selected. The source of this sequence is a man under 40 in good health. The CDR3 nucleotides read TGTGCCAGCAGCCCCCGACCACTCCCGTACCAAGAGACCCAGTACTTC. Translation: CASSPRPLPYQETQYF.